The 8 T cell receptor beta chains below were found in one sample sequenced in a study of T-cell memory formation after mild COVID-19. Via MiXCR, TCRdb re-called the 5' RACE reads, giving one row per CDR3 protein. The top ten clones hold around 3.3% of a sample with 190,000 or so distinct CDR3 sequences, 8% to 11% of them seen once. Sequenced: PBMCs or a T cell subset sorted from them (not recorded which). These receptors originate from a man between 18 and 29 years old who had mild COVID-19 (a few samples of this study predate the infection). Cell type and time point are not known.

This clonotype has only a few counts. This chain connects TRBV4-2 to TRBJ2-6; 9 positions match TRBD1. Unmatched junction bases numbered 10, after V lost 1 base and J lost 3 bases. This CDR3 has 19 residues. Germline loops: CDR1 LGHNA, CDR2 YNFKEQ. The CDR3 coding sequence is TGTGCCAGCAGCCAAGCTCCGGGACAGGGTACTTTTGGGGCCAACGTCCTGACTTTC. Amino acid sequence: CASSQAPGQGTFGANVLTF.

The chain employs TRBV6-2 or TRBV6-3 and TRBJ2-1, with D perhaps TRBD1 or TRBD2 (5 bases each). The germline V gene encodes CDR1 MNHEY and CDR2 SVGEGT. V was cut by 7 bases and J by 9 bases, with 19 bases left in between. The CDR3 length is 14 residues. CDR3 in amino acids: CASMIGDGVSEQFF. CDR3 DNA: TGTGCCAGCATGATCGGGGACGGAGTCTCTGAGCAGTTCTTC.

This clonotype has only a few counts. J is TRBJ1-6 and V is TRBV2; D gene unclear. V was cut by 1 base and J by 8 bases, with 6 bases left in between. This CDR3 has 13 residues. Germline CDR1 reads SNHLY; CDR2 reads FYNNEI. CDR3 bases: TGTGCCAGCAGTGAAGGGATTGATTCACCCCTCCACTTT. This sequence encodes CASSEGIDSPLHF.

Only a few counts were recorded for this clonotype. V is TRBV12-3 or TRBV12-4 and J is TRBJ2-2, with 9 bases matching TRBD1. This CDR3 has 15 amino acids. V lost 6 bases, J lost 7 bases, and 9 bases stayed unmatched. CDR3 region: CASRPGTGYIGELFF. DNA of the CDR3: TGTGCCAGCAGGCCCGGGACAGGGTATATCGGGGAGCTGTTTTTT.

This chain joins TRBV12-3 or TRBV12-4 and TRBJ2-7, with D perhaps TRBD1 (6 bases). CDR3 length: 14 residues. V dropped 1 base and J dropped 3 bases, with 10 bases sitting between them. The CDR3 bases are TGTGCCAGCAGTTTAGGACAGGTATTCTACGAGCAGTACTTC. Translated: CASSLGQVFYEQYF.

This clonotype was recorded at least ten times. This chain connects TRBV27 to TRBJ1-1; D gene ambiguous. The V and J ends lost 3 bases and 1 base respectively, with 9 bases between them. The CDR3 length is 14 residues. Per germline, CDR1 MNHEY and CDR2 SMNVEV (reference sequence). This CDR3 reads CASSLRRENTEAFF. The CDR3 DNA sequence: TGTGCCAGCAGTTTGCGGCGGGAGAACACTGAAGCTTTCTTT.

This clonotype was observed at least ten times. V and J are TRBV10-3 and TRBJ2-3; 8 bases are a match to TRBD2. This CDR3 comprises 16 residues. Trimming took 3 bases from V and 2 from J; bases not matched to a gene: 7. Germline CDR1 and CDR2: ENHRY and SYGVKD. The CDR3 DNA sequence: TGTGCCATCAGTGATGTGACGGGGGGGCCCACAGATACGCAGTATTTT. Its translation is CAISDVTGGPTDTQYF.

V usage is TRBV5-1 and J usage is TRBJ2-7; D tentatively reads TRBD1 or TRBD2 (6 bases each). V lost 0 bases and J lost 5, with 15 bases in between. Germline assignment: CDR1 SGHRS and CDR2 YFSETQ. This CDR3 is built from 15 residues. CDR3 sequence (DNA): TGCGCCAGCAGCTTGGAGGGGGGCCACGAACACGAGCAGTACTTC. Its translation is CASSLEGGHEHEQYF.